This T cell receptor (beta chain) is drawn from a study of cytomegalovirus exposure and HLA in healthy donors. Study background: Roughly 77 million unique TCRs from HLA-typed donors made up an early data release.

Study results and caveats: The authors excluded some V segments, including TRBV6-2 and TRBV6-3, as indistinguishable. V- and J-gene trimming of TCR beta was linked (in a later analysis) to a missense DCLRE1C variant.

The PCR employed 60 Vbeta primers together with 13 Jbeta primers. Method: immunoSEQ multiplex PCR; TCRdb's copy keeps in-frame clones and lacks some. This sample has approximately 190,000 clones, with approximately 80% found just once. Trimming removed 1 base from V and 4 bases from J, with 14 bases in between. CDR3 length: 16 amino acids. CDR1 and CDR2 (germline): SGHDT, YYEEEE. This clone came up a few times. Its specificity is not known. V is TRBV5-6 and J is TRBJ2-2; possibly TRBD2 for D (5 bases). This TCR came from a woman aged 25 to 45 in good health and CMV-seropositive. The specimen was PBMCs. The CDR3 region has the DNA TGTGCCAGCAGCTTGAGATCGGGGTTCGCCACCGGGGAGCTGTTTTTT. Translated: CASSLRSGFATGELFF.